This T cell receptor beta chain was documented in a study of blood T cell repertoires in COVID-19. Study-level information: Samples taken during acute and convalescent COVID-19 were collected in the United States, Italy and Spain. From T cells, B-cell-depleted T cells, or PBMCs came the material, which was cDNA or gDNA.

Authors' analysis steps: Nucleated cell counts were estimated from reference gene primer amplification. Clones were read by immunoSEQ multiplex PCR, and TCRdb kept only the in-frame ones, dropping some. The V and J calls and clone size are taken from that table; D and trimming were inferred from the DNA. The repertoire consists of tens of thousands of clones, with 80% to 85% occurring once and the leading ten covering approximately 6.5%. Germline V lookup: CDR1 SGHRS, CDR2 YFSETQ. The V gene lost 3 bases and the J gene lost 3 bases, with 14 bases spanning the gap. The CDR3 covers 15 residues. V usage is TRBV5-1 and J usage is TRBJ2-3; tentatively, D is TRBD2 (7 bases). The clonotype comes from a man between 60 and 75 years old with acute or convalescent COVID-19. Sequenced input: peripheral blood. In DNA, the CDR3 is TGCGCCAGCAGCTCTGGGGGGGCGAGGACAGATACGCAGTATTTT. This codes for CASSSGGARTDTQYF.